A single sample gave rise to the 2 T cell receptor beta chains below, sequenced in a study of blood T cell repertoires in COVID-19. Generated by immunoSEQ multiplex PCR, the TCRdb table keeps only in-frame clones and is missing some. The table lists about 200,000 clones, 86% of them singletons. Source material: peripheral blood. Receptors were obtained from a woman between 45 and 65 years old with COVID-19, enrolled during active disease.

In nucleotides, the CDR3 is TGTGCCAGCAGCCGGACAGTAAACACCATATATTTT. This encodes CASSRTVNTIYF. The J gene is TRBJ1-3, the V gene TRBV7-8, with D perhaps TRBD1 (6 bases). The V and J ends lost 5 bases and 6 bases respectively, with 8 bases between them. The CDR3 has 12 residues. Germline CDR1 SGHVS, CDR2 FQNEAQ.

V and J are TRBV29-1 and TRBJ2-3; D is ambiguous. Trimming shortened V by 7 bases and J by 9 bases, and 23 bases separated the two germline ends. CDR3 length: 14 amino acids. Per germline, CDR1 SQVTM and CDR2 ANQGSEA. CDR3 sequence: CSAQEASVSKTQYF. The CDR3, as DNA: TGCAGCGCCCAAGAGGCGTCAGTGTCCAAAACGCAGTATTTT.